The clone carrying this T cell receptor (beta chain) was counted a single time. In TCRdb, the PCR reads were re-called with MiXCR into one record per CDR3 protein. Here the sample spans around 85,000 distinct CDR3 sequences, approximately 49% being singletons. Looked up from germline, CDR1 is SQVTM and CDR2 is ANQGSEA. V was shortened by 4 bases and J by 8 bases, with 14 bases between the two germline ends. This CDR3 has 12 residues. This record belongs to a study of CDR3 diversity in severe acne. Material: blood. The rearrangement links TRBV29-1 to TRBJ1-2; possible D gene TRBD1, 6 bases. This TCR was recovered from a male donor with severe acne vulgaris. The CDR3 reads CSVGGQGYGYTF. As DNA, the CDR3 is TGCAGCGTTGGGGGGCAGGGTTACGGCTACACCTTC. Drawing the rest from reference TRBV29-1 and TRBJ1-2, the complete variable domain is SAVISQKPSRDICQRGTSLTIQCQVDSQVTMMFWYRQQPGQSLTLIATANQGSEATYESGFVIDKFPISRPNLTFSTLTVSNMSPEDSSIYLCSVGGQGYGYTFGSGTRLTVV.